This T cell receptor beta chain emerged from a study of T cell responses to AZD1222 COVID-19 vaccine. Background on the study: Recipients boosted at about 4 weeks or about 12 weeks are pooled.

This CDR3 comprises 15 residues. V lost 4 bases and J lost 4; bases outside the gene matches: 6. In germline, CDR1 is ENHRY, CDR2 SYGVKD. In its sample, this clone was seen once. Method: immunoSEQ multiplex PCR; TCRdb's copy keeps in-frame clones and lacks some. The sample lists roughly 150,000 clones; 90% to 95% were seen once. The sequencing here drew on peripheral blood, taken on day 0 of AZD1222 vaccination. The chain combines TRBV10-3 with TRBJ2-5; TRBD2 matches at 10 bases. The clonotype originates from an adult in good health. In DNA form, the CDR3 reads TGTGCCATCAGTGTAGGTAGCGGGGGGTTAGAGACCCAGTACTTC. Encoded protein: CAISVGSGGLETQYF.